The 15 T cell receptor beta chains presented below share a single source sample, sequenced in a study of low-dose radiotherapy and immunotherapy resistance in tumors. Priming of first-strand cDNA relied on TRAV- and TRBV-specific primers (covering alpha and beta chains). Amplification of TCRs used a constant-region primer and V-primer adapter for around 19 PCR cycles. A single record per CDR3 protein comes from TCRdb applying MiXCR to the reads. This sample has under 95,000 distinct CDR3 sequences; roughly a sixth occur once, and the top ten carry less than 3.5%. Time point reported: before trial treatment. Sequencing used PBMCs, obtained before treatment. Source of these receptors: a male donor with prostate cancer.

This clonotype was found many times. The CDR3 protein is CASSLVASGGDTQYF. The CDR3 DNA is TGCGCCAGCAGCTTGGTGGCTAGCGGGGGAGATACGCAGTATTTT. This chain joins TRBV5-1 and TRBJ2-3; 10 bases line up with TRBD2. Looked up from germline, CDR1 is SGHRS and CDR2 is YFSETQ. The CDR3 spans 15 residues. V was pared by 0 bases and J by 5 bases, with 3 bases of the junction left unmatched.

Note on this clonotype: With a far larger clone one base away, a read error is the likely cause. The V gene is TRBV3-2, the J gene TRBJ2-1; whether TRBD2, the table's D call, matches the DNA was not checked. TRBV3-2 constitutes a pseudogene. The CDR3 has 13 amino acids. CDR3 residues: CASAGTSFYEQSF. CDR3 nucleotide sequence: TGTGCCTCCGCAGGGACTAGCTTTTATGAGCAGTCCTTC.

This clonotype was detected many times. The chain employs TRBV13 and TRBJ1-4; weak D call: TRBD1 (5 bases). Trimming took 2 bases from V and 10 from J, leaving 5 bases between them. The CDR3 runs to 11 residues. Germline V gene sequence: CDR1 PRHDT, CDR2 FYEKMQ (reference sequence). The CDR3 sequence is CASSLRGKLFF. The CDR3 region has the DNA TGTGCCAGCAGCTTAAGGGGAAAACTGTTTTTT.

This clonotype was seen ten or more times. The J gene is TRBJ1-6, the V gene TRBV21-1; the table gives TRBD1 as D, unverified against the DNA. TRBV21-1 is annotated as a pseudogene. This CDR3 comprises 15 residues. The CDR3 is CASTPEGEYNSPLHF. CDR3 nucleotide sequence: TGTGCCAGCACCCCGGAGGGGGAATATAATTCACCCCTCCACTTT.

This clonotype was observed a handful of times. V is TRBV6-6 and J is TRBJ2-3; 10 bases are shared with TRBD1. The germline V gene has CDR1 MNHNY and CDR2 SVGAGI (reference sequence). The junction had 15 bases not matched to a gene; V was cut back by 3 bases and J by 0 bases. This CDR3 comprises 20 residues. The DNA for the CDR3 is TGTGCCAGCAGTTATGGATTAGGACAGGGGGGGGGTCCAAGCACAGATACGCAGTATTTT. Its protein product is CASSYGLGQGGGPSTDTQYF.

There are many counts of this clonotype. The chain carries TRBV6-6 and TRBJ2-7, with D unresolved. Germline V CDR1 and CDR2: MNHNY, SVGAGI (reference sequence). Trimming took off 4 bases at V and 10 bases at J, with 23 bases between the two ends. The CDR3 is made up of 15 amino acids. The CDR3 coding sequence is TGTGCCAGCAGTTTTGTGGCCTTTCAGCACTCCCCACAGTACTTC. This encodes CASSFVAFQHSPQYF.

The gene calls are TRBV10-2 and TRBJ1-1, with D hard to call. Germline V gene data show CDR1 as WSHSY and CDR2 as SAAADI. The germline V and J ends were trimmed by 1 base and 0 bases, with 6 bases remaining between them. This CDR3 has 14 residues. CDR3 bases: TGCGCCAGCAGTGAGTTTCGCATGAACACTGAAGCTTTCTTT. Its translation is CASSEFRMNTEAFF.

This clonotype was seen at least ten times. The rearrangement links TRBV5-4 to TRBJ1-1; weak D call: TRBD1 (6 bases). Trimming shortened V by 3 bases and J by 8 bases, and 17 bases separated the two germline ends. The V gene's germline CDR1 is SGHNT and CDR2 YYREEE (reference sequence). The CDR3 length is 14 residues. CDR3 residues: CASSYTGKALEAFF. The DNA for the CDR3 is TGTGCCAGCAGCTATACAGGGAAGGCTCTCGAAGCTTTCTTT.

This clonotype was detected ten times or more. CDR3 nucleotides: TGCAGTGCTAGGGACACGTTCTACGAGCAGTACTTC. This encodes CSARDTFYEQYF. This chain connects TRBV20-1 to TRBJ2-7, with a tentative D call TRBD1 (5 bases). The CDR3 spans 12 residues. With 3 bases removed from V and 3 bases from J, the gap between germline ends came to 9 bases. Germline CDR1 DFQATT, CDR2 SNEGSKA (reference sequence).

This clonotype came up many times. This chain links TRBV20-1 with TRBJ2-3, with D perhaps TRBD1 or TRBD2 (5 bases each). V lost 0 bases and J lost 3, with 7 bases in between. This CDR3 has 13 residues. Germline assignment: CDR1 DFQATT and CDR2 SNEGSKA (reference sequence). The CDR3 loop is CSAREWGTDTQYF. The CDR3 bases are TGCAGTGCTAGAGAGTGGGGGACAGATACGCAGTATTTT.

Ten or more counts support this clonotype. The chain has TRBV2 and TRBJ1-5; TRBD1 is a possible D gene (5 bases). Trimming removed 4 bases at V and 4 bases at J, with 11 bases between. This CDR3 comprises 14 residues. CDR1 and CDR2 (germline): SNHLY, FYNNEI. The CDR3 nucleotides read TGTGCCAGCAGTGGGCGGCAGGGAAATCAGCCCCAGCATTTT. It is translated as CASSGRQGNQPQHF.

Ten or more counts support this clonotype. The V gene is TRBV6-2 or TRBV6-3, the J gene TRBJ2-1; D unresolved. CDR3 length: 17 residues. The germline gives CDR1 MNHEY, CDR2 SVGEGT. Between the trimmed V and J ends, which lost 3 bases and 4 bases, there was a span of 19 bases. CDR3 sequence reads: CASSYSPPSGVYNEQFF. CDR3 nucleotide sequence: TGTGCCAGCAGTTATTCCCCCCCTAGTGGGGTTTACAATGAGCAGTTCTTC.

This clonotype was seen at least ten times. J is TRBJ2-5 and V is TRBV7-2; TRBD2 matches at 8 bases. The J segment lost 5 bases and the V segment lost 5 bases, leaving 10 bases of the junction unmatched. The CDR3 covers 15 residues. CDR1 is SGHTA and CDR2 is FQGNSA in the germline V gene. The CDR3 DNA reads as TGTGCCAGCAGCGACCGTCGGGGGGGCCATGAGACCCAGTACTTC. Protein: CASSDRRGGHETQYF.

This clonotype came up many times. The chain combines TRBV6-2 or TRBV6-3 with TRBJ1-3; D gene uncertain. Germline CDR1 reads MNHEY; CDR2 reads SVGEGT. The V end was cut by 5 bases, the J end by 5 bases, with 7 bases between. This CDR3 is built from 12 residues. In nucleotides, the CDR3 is TGTGCCAGCAGTGGATCTAGAAACACCATATATTTT. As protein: CASSGSRNTIYF.

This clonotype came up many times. Here the CDR3 DNA reads TGTGCCTGGAACCCCCAAATCGACGGACAAGAGACCCAGTACTTC. It yields the protein CAWNPQIDGQETQYF. This rearrangement joins TRBV30 to TRBJ2-5; D not resolved. The V gene's germline CDR1 is GTSNPN and CDR2 SVGIG (reference sequence). Deletions cut 4 bases from V and 2 bases from J, with 17 bases between. This CDR3 has 15 residues.